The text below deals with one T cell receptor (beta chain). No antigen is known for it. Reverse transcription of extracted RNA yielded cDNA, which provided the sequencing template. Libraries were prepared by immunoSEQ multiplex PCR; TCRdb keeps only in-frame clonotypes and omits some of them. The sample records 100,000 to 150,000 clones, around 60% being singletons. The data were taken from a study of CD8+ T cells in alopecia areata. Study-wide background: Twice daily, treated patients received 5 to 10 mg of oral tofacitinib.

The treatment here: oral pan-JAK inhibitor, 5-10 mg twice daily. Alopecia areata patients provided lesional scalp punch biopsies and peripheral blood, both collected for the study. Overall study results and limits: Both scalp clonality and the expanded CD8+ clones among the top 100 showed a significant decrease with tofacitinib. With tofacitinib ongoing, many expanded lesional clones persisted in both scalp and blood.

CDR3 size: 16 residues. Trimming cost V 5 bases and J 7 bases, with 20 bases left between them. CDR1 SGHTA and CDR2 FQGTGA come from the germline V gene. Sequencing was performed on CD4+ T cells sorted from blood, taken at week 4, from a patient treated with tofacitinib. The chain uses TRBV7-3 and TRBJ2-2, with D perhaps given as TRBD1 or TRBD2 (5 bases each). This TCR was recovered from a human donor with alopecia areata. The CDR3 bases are TGTGCCAGCAGCCCCTTGACTGGGGCGGGTGTCGGGGAGCTGTTTTTT. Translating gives CASSPLTGAGVGELFF.